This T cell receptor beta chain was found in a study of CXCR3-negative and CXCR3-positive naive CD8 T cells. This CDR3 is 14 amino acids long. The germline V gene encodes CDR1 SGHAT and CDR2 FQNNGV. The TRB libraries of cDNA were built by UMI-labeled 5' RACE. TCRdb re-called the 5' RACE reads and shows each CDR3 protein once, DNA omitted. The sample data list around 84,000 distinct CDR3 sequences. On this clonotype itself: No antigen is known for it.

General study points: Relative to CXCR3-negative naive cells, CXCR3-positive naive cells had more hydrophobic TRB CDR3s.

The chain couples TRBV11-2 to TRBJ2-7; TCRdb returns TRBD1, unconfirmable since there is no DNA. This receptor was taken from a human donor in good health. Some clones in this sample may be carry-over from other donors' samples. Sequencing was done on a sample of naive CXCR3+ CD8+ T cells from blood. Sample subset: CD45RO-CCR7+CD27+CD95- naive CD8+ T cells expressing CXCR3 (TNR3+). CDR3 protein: CASSLAIAHYEQYF.